This TCR beta chain is drawn from a study of T cell changes during pregnancy in multiple sclerosis. Using immunoSEQ multiplex PCR, the repertoire was profiled, and TCRdb retains in-frame clones only, with some absent. The sample shows 25,000 to 30,000 clones, approximately 92% of them seen only once. The CDR3 loop spans 21 amino acids. V was pared by 4 bases and J by 1 base, with 31 bases between. The chain joins TRBV23-1 to TRBJ1-2; the D gene is possibly TRBD1 (6 bases). TRBV23-1 is flagged as an ORF with uncertain function. The sample was CD4+ T cells from peripheral blood mononuclear cells, taken in the second trimester of pregnancy. This receptor was identified in a female donor with multiple sclerosis, enrolled in a pregnancy study. CDR3 in amino acids: CASSPYAGAECRDSDNYGYTF. The CDR3 coding sequence is TGCGCCAGCAGTCCCTACGCGGGGGCTGAATGTCGGGACTCCGATAACTATGGCTACACCTTC.